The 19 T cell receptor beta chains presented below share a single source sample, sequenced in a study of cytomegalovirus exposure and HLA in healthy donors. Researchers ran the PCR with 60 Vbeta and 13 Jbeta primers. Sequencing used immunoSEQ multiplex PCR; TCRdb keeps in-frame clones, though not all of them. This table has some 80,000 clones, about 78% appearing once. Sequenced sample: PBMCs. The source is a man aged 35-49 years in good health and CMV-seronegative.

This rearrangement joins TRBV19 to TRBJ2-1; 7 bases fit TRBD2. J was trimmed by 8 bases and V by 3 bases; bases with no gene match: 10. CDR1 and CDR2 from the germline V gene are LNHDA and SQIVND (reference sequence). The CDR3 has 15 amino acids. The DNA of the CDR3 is TGTGCCAGTAGTATCATCGCGGGAGCTAGCCATGAGCAGTTCTTC. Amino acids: CASSIIAGASHEQFF. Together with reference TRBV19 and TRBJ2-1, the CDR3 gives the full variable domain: DGGITQSPKYLFRKEGQNVTLSCEQNLNHDAMYWYRQDPGQGLRLIYYSQIVNDFQKGDIAEGYSVSREKKESFPLTVTSAQKNPTAFYLCASSIIAGASHEQFFGPGTRLTVL.

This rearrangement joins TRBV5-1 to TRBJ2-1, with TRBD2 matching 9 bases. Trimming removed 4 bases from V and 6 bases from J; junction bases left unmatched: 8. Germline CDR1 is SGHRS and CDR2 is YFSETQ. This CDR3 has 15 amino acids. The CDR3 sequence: CASSQLAGLLNEQFF. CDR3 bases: TGCGCCAGCAGCCAGCTAGCGGGACTCCTCAATGAGCAGTTCTTC.

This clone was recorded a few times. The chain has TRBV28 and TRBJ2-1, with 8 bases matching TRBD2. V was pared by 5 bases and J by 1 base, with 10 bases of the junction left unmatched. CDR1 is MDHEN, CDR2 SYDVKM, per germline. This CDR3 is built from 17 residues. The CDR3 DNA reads TGTGCCAGCAGTGGTCTAGCGGGTGCCCTTTCCTACAATGAGCAGTTCTTC. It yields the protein CASSGLAGALSYNEQFF.

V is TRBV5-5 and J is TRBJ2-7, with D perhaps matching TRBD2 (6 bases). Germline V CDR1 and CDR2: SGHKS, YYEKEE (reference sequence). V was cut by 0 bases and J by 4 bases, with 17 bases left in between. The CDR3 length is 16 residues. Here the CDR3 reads CASSLVGVAGKYEQYF. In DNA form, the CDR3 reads TGTGCCAGCAGCTTGGTGGGAGTGGCGGGAAAATACGAGCAGTACTTC.

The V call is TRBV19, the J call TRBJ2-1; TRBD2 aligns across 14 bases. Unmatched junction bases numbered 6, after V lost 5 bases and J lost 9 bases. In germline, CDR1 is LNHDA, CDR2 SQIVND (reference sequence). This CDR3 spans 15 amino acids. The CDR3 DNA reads TGTGCCAGTAGTCTCGGGACTAGCGGGAGTGGTGAGCAGTTCTTC. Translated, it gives CASSLGTSGSGEQFF.

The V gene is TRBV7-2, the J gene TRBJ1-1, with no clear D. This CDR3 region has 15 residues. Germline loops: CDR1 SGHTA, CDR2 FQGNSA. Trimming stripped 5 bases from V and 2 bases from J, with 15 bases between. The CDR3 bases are TGTGCCAGCAGCCCCGGTGGGAGGTTAAACACTGAAGCTTTCTTT. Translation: CASSPGGRLNTEAFF.

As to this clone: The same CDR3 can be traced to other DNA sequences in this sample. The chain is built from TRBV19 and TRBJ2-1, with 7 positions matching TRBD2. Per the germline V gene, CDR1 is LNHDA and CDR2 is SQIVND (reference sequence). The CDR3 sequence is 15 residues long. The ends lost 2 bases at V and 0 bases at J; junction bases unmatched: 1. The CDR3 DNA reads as TGTGCCAGTAGTATACTAGCGGACTCCTACAATGAGCAGTTCTTC. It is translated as CASSILADSYNEQFF.

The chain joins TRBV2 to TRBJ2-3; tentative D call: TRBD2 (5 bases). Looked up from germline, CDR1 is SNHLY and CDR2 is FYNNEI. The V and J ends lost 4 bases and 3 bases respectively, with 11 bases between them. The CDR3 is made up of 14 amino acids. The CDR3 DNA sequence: TGTGCCAGCAGTGCCGGGGTGATGACAGATACGCAGTATTTT. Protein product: CASSAGVMTDTQYF.

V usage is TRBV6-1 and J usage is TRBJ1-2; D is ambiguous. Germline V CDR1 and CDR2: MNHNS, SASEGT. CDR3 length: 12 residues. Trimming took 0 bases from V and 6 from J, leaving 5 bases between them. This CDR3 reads CASSEALDGYTF. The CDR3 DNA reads TGTGCCAGCAGTGAAGCGCTAGATGGCTACACCTTC.

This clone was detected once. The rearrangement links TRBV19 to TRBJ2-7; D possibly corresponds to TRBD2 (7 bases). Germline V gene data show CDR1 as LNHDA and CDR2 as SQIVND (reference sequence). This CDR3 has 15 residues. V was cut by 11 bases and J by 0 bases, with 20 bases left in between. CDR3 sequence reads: CASGAGVWDSYEQYF. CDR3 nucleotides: TGTGCCTCGGGGGCGGGAGTGTGGGACTCCTACGAGCAGTACTTC.

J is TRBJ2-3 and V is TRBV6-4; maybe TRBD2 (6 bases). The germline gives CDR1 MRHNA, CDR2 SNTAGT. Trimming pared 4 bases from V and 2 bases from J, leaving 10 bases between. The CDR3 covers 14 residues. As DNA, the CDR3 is TGTGCCAGCAGTGGGGGAGGCCCCACAGATACGCAGTATTTT. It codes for CASSGGGPTDTQYF.

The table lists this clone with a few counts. The CDR3 spells CASSQPDRRIADTQYF. DNA of the CDR3: TGTGCCAGCAGCCAACCCGACAGGCGGATTGCAGATACGCAGTATTTT. The J gene is TRBJ2-3, the V gene TRBV4-2; maybe TRBD1 (6 bases). CDR1 is LGHNA, CDR2 YNFKEQ, per germline. Trimming stripped 2 bases from V and 4 bases from J, with 16 bases between. The CDR3 totals 16 residues.

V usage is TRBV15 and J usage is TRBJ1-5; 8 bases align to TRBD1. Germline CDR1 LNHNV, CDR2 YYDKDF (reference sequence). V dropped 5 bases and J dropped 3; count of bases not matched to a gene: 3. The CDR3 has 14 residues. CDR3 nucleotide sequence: TGTGCCACCAGCCAGGGACAGGTCAATCAGCCCCAGCATTTT. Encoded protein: CATSQGQVNQPQHF.

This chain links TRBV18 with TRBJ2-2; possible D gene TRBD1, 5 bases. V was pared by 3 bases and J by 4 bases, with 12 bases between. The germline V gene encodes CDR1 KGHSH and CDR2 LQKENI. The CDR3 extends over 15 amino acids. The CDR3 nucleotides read TGTGCCAGCTCACCGACCAGGGCCCCCACCGGGGAGCTGTTTTTT. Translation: CASSPTRAPTGELFF.

This CDR3 reads CASSLSGTYEQYF. DNA for the CDR3: TGTGCCAGCAGCTTAAGCGGTACCTACGAGCAGTACTTC. The rearrangement uses TRBV7-9 and TRBJ2-7, with a tentative D call TRBD2 (5 bases). CDR3 length: 13 residues. V dropped 2 bases and J dropped 2 bases, with 7 bases sitting between them. Germline lookup yields CDR1 SEHNR and CDR2 FQNEAQ (reference sequence). Combining the CDR3 with reference TRBV7-9 and TRBJ2-7 gives the whole variable domain DTGVSQNPRHKITKRGQNVTFRCDPISEHNRLYWYRQTLGQGPEFLTYFQNEAQLEKSRLLSDRFSAERPKGSFSTLEIQRTEQGDSAMYLCASSLSGTYEQYFGPGTRLTVT.

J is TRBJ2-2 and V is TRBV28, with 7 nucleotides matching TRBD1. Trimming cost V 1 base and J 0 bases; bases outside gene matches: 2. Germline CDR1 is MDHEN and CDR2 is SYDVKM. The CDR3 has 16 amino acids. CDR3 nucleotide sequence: TGTGCCAGCAGTTTATTCGGGACAGCGAACACCGGGGAGCTGTTTTTT. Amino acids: CASSLFGTANTGELFF.

The DNA for the CDR3 is TGCGCCAGCAGTGAAACGGTCCCTAGCACAGATACGCAGTATTTT. Protein sequence: CASSETVPSTDTQYF. The rearrangement uses TRBV10-1 and TRBJ2-3; D is ambiguous. This CDR3 is 15 amino acids long. Germline V CDR1 and CDR2: WNHNN, SYGVQD (reference sequence). V dropped 3 bases and J dropped 0 bases, with 10 bases sitting between them.

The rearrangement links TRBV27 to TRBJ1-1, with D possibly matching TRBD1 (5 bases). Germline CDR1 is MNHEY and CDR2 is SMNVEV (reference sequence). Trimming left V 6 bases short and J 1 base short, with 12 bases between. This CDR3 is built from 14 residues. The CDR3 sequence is CASRFQGENTEAFF. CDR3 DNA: TGTGCCAGCAGGTTTCAGGGCGAGAACACTGAAGCTTTCTTT.

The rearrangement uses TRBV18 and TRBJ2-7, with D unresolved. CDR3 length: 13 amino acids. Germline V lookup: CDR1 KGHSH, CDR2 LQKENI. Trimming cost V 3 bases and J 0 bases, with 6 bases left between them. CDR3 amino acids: CASSPASSYEQYF. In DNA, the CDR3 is TGTGCCAGCTCACCGGCCAGCTCCTACGAGCAGTACTTC.